This T cell receptor beta chain is drawn from a study of T-cell reconstitution after alpha-beta-depleted transplantation in children. Per germline, CDR1 SNHLY and CDR2 FYNNEI. CDR3 length: 12 amino acids. V was pared by 1 base and J by 5 bases, with 6 bases between. The authors prepared the TCRbeta library with unique molecular identifiers. MiXCR, run by TCRdb on the PCR reads, gives a single entry per CDR3 protein. The sample lists hundreds of thousands of distinct CDR3 sequences; approximately 12% were seen once. Regarding the study as a whole: The origin of high day-60 TCRbeta diversity in some patients lay in surviving recipient T cells and thymic progenitors. Newly made T cells mostly supplied T-cell counts and diversity one year after transplant. Expanded clones from the graft, numbering several hundred, reportedly supplied alpha-beta T cells about two months after transplant.

The sample holds a few counts of this clonotype. Its antigen is still unknown. This sample comprised PBMCs, mostly from graft donor cells, obtained 360 days after TCRalphabeta/CD19-depleted stem cell transplant. The receptor was isolated from a male patient between 10 and 17 years old who had a stem cell transplant for acute myeloid leukemia, so the T cells may come from the graft donor. V and J are TRBV2 and TRBJ2-7, with no clear D. The CDR3 nucleotides read TGTGCCAGCAGTGAAGAGGCAGACGAGCAGTACTTC. As protein: CASSEEADEQYF. Together with reference TRBV2 and TRBJ2-7, the CDR3 gives the full variable domain: EPEVTQTPSHQVTQMGQEVILRCVPISNHLYFYWYRQILGQKVEFLVSFYNNEISEKSEIFDDQFSVERPDGSNFTLKIRSTKLEDSAMYFCASSEEADEQYFGPGTRLTVT.